Here is one TCR beta chain with its context. Its antigen is not known. This entry is derived from a study of cytomegalovirus exposure and HLA in healthy donors. The study ran its PCR with 60 Vbeta and 13 Jbeta primers. Assay: immunoSEQ multiplex PCR; the TCRdb copy retains only in-frame clones and omits some. The table for this sample gives 150,000 to 200,000 clones. General study findings and limits: Later analysis suggested most CMV-associated TCR beta chains were HLA-restricted.

Trimming took 2 bases from V and 4 from J; bases not matched to a gene: 3. This CDR3 has 15 residues. CDR1 MRHNA and CDR2 SNTAGT come from the germline V gene. The receptor's source is an older woman in good health and CMV-seronegative. This chain uses TRBV6-4 with TRBJ2-1, with 9 bases fitting TRBD2. The sample consisted of PBMCs. The CDR3 DNA reads TGTGCCAGCAGTGACGAAGCGGGGGGTTACAATGAGCAGTTCTTC. Amino acid sequence: CASSDEAGGYNEQFF.